These 3 T cell receptor beta chains share one sample of origin, sequenced in a study of cytomegalovirus exposure and HLA in healthy donors. PCR primers comprised 60 Vbeta and 13 Jbeta primers. Clones were sequenced by immunoSEQ multiplex PCR, and TCRdb holds only the in-frame ones, with some missing. The sample lists 130,000 or so clones; 76% were seen once. Input material: PBMCs. The receptors were sampled from a female donor in good health and CMV-seropositive.

This chain joins TRBV27 and TRBJ1-5; D is unresolved. The CDR3 totals 18 residues. Trimming removed 5 bases at V and 2 bases at J, with 22 bases between. CDR1 and CDR2 from the germline V gene are MNHEY and SMNVEV (reference sequence). In nucleotides, the CDR3 is TGTGCCAGCAGTCCCAACCCCCAGCGGGGTAAGGGCAATCAGCCCCAGCATTTT. Translated: CASSPNPQRGKGNQPQHF.

The chain carries TRBV2 and TRBJ1-3; tentative D call: TRBD1 (6 bases). The CDR3 is 16 amino acids. Germline CDR1 and CDR2: SNHLY and FYNNEI. V was shortened by 3 bases and J by 0 bases, with 12 bases between the two germline ends. The chain's CDR3 is CASSDRTVRSGNTIYF. The CDR3 nucleotides read TGTGCCAGCAGTGACCGGACAGTTCGCTCTGGAAACACCATATATTTT. Filled out from reference TRBV2 and TRBJ1-3, the complete variable domain reads EPEVTQTPSHQVTQMGQEVILRCVPISNHLYFYWYRQILGQKVEFLVSFYNNEISEKSEIFDDQFSVERPDGSNFTLKIRSTKLEDSAMYFCASSDRTVRSGNTIYFGEGSWLTVV.

The sample holds a few counts of this clone. The V call is TRBV2, the J call TRBJ1-1, with D unclear. CDR3 length: 11 amino acids. With 2 bases removed from V and 8 bases from J, the gap between germline ends came to 6 bases. In germline, CDR1 is SNHLY, CDR2 FYNNEI. In DNA form, the CDR3 reads TGTGCCAGCAGTGAAAGACTCGAAGCTTTCTTT. This codes for CASSERLEAFF.